This TCR beta chain was obtained from a study of spatial heterogeneity in lung cancer. Study at large: Compared with alpha-chain sequences, beta-chain sequences were consistently detected in greater numbers.

As to time point: sample taken at primary tumor resection. From tumor, nontumor lung or frozen PBMC, whole RNA was taken unsorted for sequencing. MiXCR, run by TCRdb on the 5' RACE reads, gives a single entry per CDR3 protein. The sample has about 85,000 distinct CDR3 sequences, 15% to 25% seen once; the top ten hold about 6.8%. The CDR3 contains 13 residues. Germline V lookup: CDR1 SGHTS, CDR2 YDEGEE. Between the trimmed V and J ends, which lost 3 bases and 7 bases, there was a span of 11 bases. This sequence joins TRBV5-8 and TRBJ1-5; tentative D call: TRBD1 (5 bases). Sequences were derived from PBMCs, sampled at surgery. The clonotype was recovered from a male donor with early-stage non-small cell lung cancer. This chain's CDR3 is CASSWAGNQPQHF. The CDR3 DNA sequence: TGTGCCAGCAGCTGGGCAGGGAACCAGCCCCAGCATTTT.